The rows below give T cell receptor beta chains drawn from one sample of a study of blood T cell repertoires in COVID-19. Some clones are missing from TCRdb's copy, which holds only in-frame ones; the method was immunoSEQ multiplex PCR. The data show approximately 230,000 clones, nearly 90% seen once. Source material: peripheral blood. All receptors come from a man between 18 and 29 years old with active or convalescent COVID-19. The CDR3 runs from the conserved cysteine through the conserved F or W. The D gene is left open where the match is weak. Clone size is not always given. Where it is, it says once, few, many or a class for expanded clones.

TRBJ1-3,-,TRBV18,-,CASSPMDRDWSGNTIYF,TGTGCCAGCTCACCGATGGATAGGGACTGGTCTGGAAACACCATATATTTT
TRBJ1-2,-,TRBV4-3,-,CASSQDLLFSGYTF,TGCGCCAGCAGCCAAGATCTTTTATTTTCTGGCTACACCTTC
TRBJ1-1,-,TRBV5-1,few,CASSQGQNTEAFF,TGCGCCAGCAGCCAGGGACAGAACACTGAAGCTTTCTTT
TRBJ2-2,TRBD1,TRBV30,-,CAWSVYWDRAPGELFF,TGTGCCTGGAGTGTATATTGGGACAGGGCCCCCGGGGAGCTGTTTTTT
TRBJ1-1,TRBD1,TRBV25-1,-,CASSLPGSRGHTEAFF,TGTGCCAGCAGCCTTCCTGGGAGCAGGGGGCACACTGAAGCTTTCTTT
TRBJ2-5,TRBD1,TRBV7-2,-,CASSPPGTGNSGTQYF,TGTGCCAGCAGCCCACCCGGGACAGGGAATTCAGGGACCCAGTACTTC
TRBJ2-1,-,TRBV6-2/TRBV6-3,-,CASSYYPGQSSYNEQFF,TGTGCCAGCAGTTACTACCCAGGGCAAAGCTCCTACAATGAGCAGTTCTTC
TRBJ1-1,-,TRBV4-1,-,CASSHLGDKNTEAFF,TGCGCCAGCAGCCACCTGGGGGACAAGAACACTGAAGCTTTCTTT
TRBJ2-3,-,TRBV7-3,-,CASRAASTDTQYF,TGTGCCAGCCGGGCAGCTAGCACAGATACGCAATATTTT
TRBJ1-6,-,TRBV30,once,CAWEARTEYNSPLHF,TGTGCCTGGGAAGCCCGGACAGAATATAATTCACCCCTCCACTTT
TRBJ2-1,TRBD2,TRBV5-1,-,CASSPGLARAFSYNEQFF,TGCGCCAGCAGCCCGGGACTAGCCCGGGCCTTCTCCTACAATGAGCAGTTCTTC
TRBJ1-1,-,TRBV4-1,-,CASSYRFSGSTEAFF,TGCGCCAGCAGTTACCGGTTCAGCGGGAGCACTGAAGCTTTCTTT
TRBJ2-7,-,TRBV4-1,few,CASSQAKEFAEQYF,TGCGCCAGCAGCCAAGCGAAAGAGTTTGCCGAGCAGTACTTC
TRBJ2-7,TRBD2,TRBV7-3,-,CASSSDGGAGYEQYF,TGTGCCAGCAGCTCCGACGGGGGGGCCGGGTACGAGCAGTACTTC
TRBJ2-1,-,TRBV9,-,CASSVGGHYNEQFF,TGTGCCAGCAGCGTCGGGGGTCACTACAATGAGCAGTTCTTC
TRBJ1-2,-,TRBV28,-,CASSLPGDYGYTF,TGTGCCAGCAGTTTACCCGGTGACTATGGCTACACCTTC
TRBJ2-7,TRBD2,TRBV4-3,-,CASSQALAGGAYEQYF,TGCGCCAGCAGCCAAGCACTAGCGGGAGGGGCCTACGAGCAGTACTTC
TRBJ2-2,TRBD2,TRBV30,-,CAWSVGGAGELFF,TGTGCCTGGAGTGTCGGGGGGGCCGGGGAGCTGTTTTTT
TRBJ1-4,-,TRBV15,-,CATSRDKGANEKLFF,TGTGCCACCAGCAGAGACAAGGGAGCTAATGAAAAACTGTTTTTT
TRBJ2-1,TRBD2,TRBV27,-,CASATSGRRSYNEQFF,TGTGCCAGCGCGACTAGCGGGAGGAGATCCTACAATGAGCAGTTCTTC
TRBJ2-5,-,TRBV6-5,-,CASSYSKGGWRETQYF,TGTGCCAGCAGTTACTCGAAAGGGGGTTGGAGGGAGACCCAGTACTTC
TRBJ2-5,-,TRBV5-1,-,CASSSTRQETQYF,TGCGCCAGCAGCTCGACAAGACAAGAGACCCAGTACTTC
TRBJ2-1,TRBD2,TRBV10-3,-,CATGSGTSYYNEQFF,TGTGCCACCGGTAGCGGGACCAGTTACTACAATGAGCAGTTCTTC
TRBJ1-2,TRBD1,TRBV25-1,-,CASWTGGVSGYTF,TGTGCCAGCTGGACAGGGGGCGTGTCGGGCTACACCTTC
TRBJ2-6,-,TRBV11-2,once,CASSRYGGPGANVLTF,TGTGCCAGCAGCCGCTACGGAGGGCCTGGGGCCAACGTCCTGACTTTC
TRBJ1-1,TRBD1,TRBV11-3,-,CASSRQGNTEAFF,TGTGCCAGCAGTCGACAGGGGAACACTGAAGCTTTCTTT